This paragraph reports one TCR beta chain. Its antigen is undetermined. CDR1 is SGHNT and CDR2 is YENEEA in the germline V gene. This CDR3 contains 16 residues. Losses at the gene ends were 4 bases for V and 0 bases for J; bases not matched to a gene: 5. The sample belongs to a study of cytomegalovirus exposure and HLA in healthy donors. Broader study findings: A previous analysis found most TCR beta V segments productive roughly 87% or roughly 30% of the time. The authors listed about 170 TCR beta chains as cytomegalovirus-associated.

The PCR ran on 60 Vbeta and 13 Jbeta primers. Produced via immunoSEQ multiplex PCR; TCRdb's table is partial and in-frame only. This table holds 100,000 to 150,000 clones, approximately 78% found once. The sequence came from a human donor in good health. The sequencing sample was made of PBMCs. The chain employs TRBV11-3 and TRBJ2-2; 7 bases map to TRBD2. CDR3: CASSWAAGANTGELFF. The CDR3 DNA reads TGTGCCAGCAGCTGGGCTGCGGGGGCGAACACCGGGGAGCTGTTTTTT. Full variable domain (outside the CDR3, taken from reference TRBV11-3 and TRBJ2-2): EAGVVQSPRYKIIEKKQPVAFWCNPISGHNTLYWYLQNLGQGPELLIRYENEEAVDDSQLPKDRFSAERLKGVDSTLKIQPAELGDSAVYLCASSWAAGANTGELFFGEGSRLTVL.